The 21 T cell receptor beta chains reported below all come from one sample, sequenced in a study of T cell clones after liver transplantation. Sequenced by immunoSEQ multiplex PCR; TCRdb stores in-frame clones only, minus some. Of 85,000 to 130,000 clones listed, roughly four fifths are singletons. The sample consisted of CD4+ T cells from blood, taken before liver transplant. Receptors were obtained from a human donor who received a liver transplant.

The chain recombines TRBV5-1 with TRBJ2-3; possibly TRBD1 for D (6 bases). Germline assignment: CDR1 SGHRS and CDR2 YFSETQ. V lost 4 bases, J lost 4 bases, and 16 bases lay in between. The CDR3 is 15 amino acids. CDR3 sequence: CASSLGGGEADTQYF. The CDR3 nucleotides read TGCGCCAGCAGCCTCGGTGGGGGCGAGGCAGATACGCAGTATTTT.

This chain connects TRBV6-1 to TRBJ2-7; TRBD2 aligns across 10 bases. This CDR3 is 15 amino acids long. V shed 3 bases, J shed 0 bases, and the junction held 2 bases outside the gene matches. Germline CDR1 reads MNHNS; CDR2 reads SASEGT. The CDR3 coding sequence is TGTGCCAGCAGTGATCCTAGCGGGAGCTCCTACGAGCAGTACTTC. This gives the protein CASSDPSGSSYEQYF.

This clone was counted a single time. The chain recombines TRBV27 with TRBJ1-1; TRBD1 might be the D (6 bases). Germline V gives CDR1 MNHEY, CDR2 SMNVEV (reference sequence). CDR3 length: 14 residues. Trimming pared 2 bases from V and 4 bases from J, leaving 11 bases between. CDR3 sequence reads: CASSLRQGLTEAFF. The CDR3 DNA reads TGTGCCAGCAGTTTACGCCAGGGGCTCACTGAAGCTTTCTTT.

The V call is TRBV5-4, the J call TRBJ1-4; TRBD1 matches at 9 bases. The CDR3 has 17 amino acids. Trimming cost V 1 base and J 9 bases; bases outside gene matches: 13. The germline CDR1 and CDR2 sequences are SGHNT and YYREEE (reference sequence). Written as DNA, the CDR3 is TGTGCCAGCAGCTTGACAGGGGGCGCGGGGGCCGGGAAAAAACTGTTTTTT. Translation gives CASSLTGGAGAGKKLFF.

CDR3 in DNA: TGTGCCAGCAAAAAGGGGTCTGGCAATGAGCAGTTCTTC. Its protein product is CASKKGSGNEQFF. The V call is TRBV11-3, the J call TRBJ2-1, with D possibly matching TRBD1 (5 bases). The CDR3 has 13 residues. Trimming took 7 bases from V and 6 from J, leaving 13 bases between them. Germline values: CDR1 SGHNT, CDR2 YENEEA.

This clone was detected only a few times. CDR3 in amino acids: CASSRGRTDTQYF. DNA of the CDR3: TGTGCCAGCTCCCGGGGCCGCACAGATACGCAGTATTTT. The chain uses TRBV2 and TRBJ2-3; the D call may be TRBD1 or TRBD2 (5 bases each). Per germline, CDR1 SNHLY and CDR2 FYNNEI. The CDR3 runs to 13 residues. The ends were cut back, 8 bases at V and 1 base at J, with 10 bases in the middle.

J is TRBJ2-5 and V is TRBV4-1, with 9 bases that match TRBD1. V dropped 6 bases and J dropped 2; count of bases not matched to a gene: 1. The CDR3 spans 13 residues. The V gene's germline CDR1 is MGHRA and CDR2 YSYEKL. The CDR3 coding sequence is TGCGCCAGCAGGGACAGGGGACAAGAGACCCAGTACTTC. Residues: CASRDRGQETQYF.

This clone occurred a few times. This rearrangement joins TRBV2 to TRBJ1-4; the match to TRBD1 covers 7 bases. This CDR3 has 13 amino acids. Germline assignment: CDR1 SNHLY and CDR2 FYNNEI. V shed 2 bases and J 10 bases; nucleotides not matched to a gene: 4. CDR3 loop: CASSETRGRKLFF. As DNA, the CDR3 is TGTGCCAGCAGTGAAACGAGGGGGCGAAAACTGTTTTTT.

The chain combines TRBV19 with TRBJ2-3; possible D gene TRBD2, 7 bases. There are 14 residues in the CDR3. Germline assignment: CDR1 LNHDA and CDR2 SQIVND (reference sequence). Trimming removed 7 bases at V and 2 bases at J, with 13 bases between. The CDR3 protein is CASMTGGHTDTQYF. The CDR3 DNA reads as TGTGCCAGTATGACGGGGGGACACACAGATACGCAGTATTTT.

The chain recombines TRBV7-3 with TRBJ2-2, with D possibly being TRBD2 (5 bases). Trimming cost V 5 bases and J 1 base, with 11 bases left between them. This CDR3 has 15 residues. The germline V gene encodes CDR1 SGHTA and CDR2 FQGTGA. The CDR3 is CASSRRGLNTGELFF. CDR3 sequence (DNA): TGTGCCAGCAGCCGACGCGGACTGAACACCGGGGAGCTGTTTTTT.

This chain connects TRBV5-4 to TRBJ2-2; D may be TRBD1 or TRBD2 (5 bases each). Germline CDR1 reads SGHNT; CDR2 reads YYREEE (reference sequence). Trimming pared 0 bases from V and 5 bases from J, leaving 14 bases between. CDR3 length equals 16 residues. This CDR3 is CASSLVGVVGTGELFF. Written as DNA, the CDR3 is TGTGCCAGCAGCTTGGTGGGGGTTGTAGGGACCGGGGAGCTGTTTTTT.

The chain joins TRBV28 to TRBJ2-3; 8 bases match TRBD1. CDR1 and CDR2 from the germline V gene are MDHEN and SYDVKM. The CDR3 totals 12 residues. V lost 7 bases and J lost 6; bases outside the gene matches: 3. This CDR3 reads CASTTGGDTQYF. CDR3 coding DNA: TGTGCCAGCACCACAGGGGGGGATACGCAGTATTTT.

The chain carries TRBV10-3 and TRBJ1-1; TRBD1 agrees at 7 bases. In germline, CDR1 is ENHRY, CDR2 SYGVKD. The CDR3 contains 15 residues. The J segment lost 5 bases and the V segment lost 3 bases, leaving 9 bases of the junction unmatched. CDR3: CAISEVERGLTEAFF. The CDR3 nucleotides are TGTGCCATCAGTGAAGTTGAAAGGGGGCTAACTGAAGCTTTCTTT.

This chain connects TRBV7-3 to TRBJ1-5; D possibly corresponds to TRBD1 (5 bases). Germline V CDR1 and CDR2: SGHTA, FQGTGA. The V and J ends lost 3 bases and 5 bases respectively, with 26 bases between them. The CDR3 has 19 residues. The CDR3 reads CASSFASGTVFSRDQPQHF. Written as DNA, the CDR3 is TGTGCCAGCAGCTTCGCCTCCGGGACGGTCTTCTCTCGGGATCAGCCCCAGCATTTT.

The chain joins TRBV6-1 to TRBJ1-5, with TRBD1 as a possible D gene (5 bases). CDR1 is MNHNS, CDR2 SASEGT, per germline. This CDR3 region has 14 residues. V was cut by 7 bases and J by 4 bases, with 14 bases left in between. CDR3 nucleotide sequence: TGTGCCAGCAATAGCCGGGGGTCAAATCAGCCCCAGCATTTT. This translates into CASNSRGSNQPQHF.

The chain uses TRBV27 and TRBJ2-7, with 14 positions matching TRBD2. V lost 5 bases and J lost 1; bases outside the gene matches: 13. Per the germline V gene, CDR1 is MNHEY and CDR2 is SMNVEV (reference sequence). There are 19 residues in the CDR3. This CDR3 reads CASSQPGTSGSRTSYEQYF. The CDR3 nucleotides read TGTGCCAGCAGTCAACCAGGGACTAGCGGGAGTAGGACTTCCTACGAGCAGTACTTC.

This chain uses TRBV6-5 with TRBJ1-2; D not certain. The CDR3 sequence is 12 residues long. Germline V gene data show CDR1 as MNHEY and CDR2 as SVGAGI. The V end was cut by 6 bases, the J end by 4 bases, with 9 bases between. CDR3 coding DNA: TGTGCCAGCAGGTCGGAAGTCTATGGCTACACCTTC. Its protein product is CASRSEVYGYTF.

The chain is built from TRBV27 and TRBJ2-1; 9 bases are a match to TRBD2. Trimming at V came to 2 bases and at J to 7 bases, leaving 3 bases not matched to a gene. The CDR3 has 14 residues. CDR1 is MNHEY and CDR2 is SMNVEV in the germline V gene (reference sequence). CDR3 nucleotides: TGTGCCAGCAGTTTAGTAAGCGGGAGGAATGAGCAGTTCTTC. The encoded protein is CASSLVSGRNEQFF.

The chain has TRBV7-9 and TRBJ2-5; 7 bases are shared with TRBD1. With 3 bases clipped from V and 1 base from J, the junction kept 5 bases outside the gene matches. Looked up from germline, CDR1 is SEHNR and CDR2 is FQNEAQ (reference sequence). The CDR3 has 15 residues. The CDR3 region is CASSFTGQSQETQYF. In nucleotides, the CDR3 is TGTGCCAGCAGCTTCACGGGACAGAGCCAAGAGACCCAGTACTTC. The whole variable domain, remainder taken from reference TRBV7-9 and TRBJ2-5, is DTGVSQNPRHKITKRGQNVTFRCDPISEHNRLYWYRQTLGQGPEFLTYFQNEAQLEKSRLLSDRFSAERPKGSFSTLEIQRTEQGDSAMYLCASSFTGQSQETQYFGPGTRLLVL.

This chain connects TRBV27 to TRBJ1-5; D perhaps matches TRBD1 (6 bases). The ends were cut back, 5 bases at V and 11 bases at J, with 22 bases in the middle. From germline, CDR1 is MNHEY and CDR2 SMNVEV (reference sequence). This CDR3 contains 15 residues. CDR3 region: CASSQLGGGEGAQHF. CDR3 DNA: TGTGCCAGCAGTCAACTCGGGGGCGGGGAGGGGGCCCAGCATTTT.

The chain joins TRBV6-5 to TRBJ1-3; D is ambiguous. The germline gives CDR1 MNHEY, CDR2 SVGAGI. CDR3 length: 13 amino acids. The V gene lost 5 bases and the J gene lost 4 bases, with 9 bases spanning the gap. CDR3 nucleotides: TGTGCCAGCAGTACTGGACCCGGAAACACCATATATTTT. This encodes CASSTGPGNTIYF.